This T cell receptor beta chain was sequenced for a study of identical twins. This CDR3 spans 14 amino acids. The V end lost 6 bases, the J end lost 3 bases, and 14 bases lay between the germline ends. CDR1 and CDR2 (germline): SGHDT, YYEEEE. As for this clonotype: Its antigen remains unknown.

Overall study findings and caveats: Models underestimated how often monozygotic twins shared out-of-frame TCR alpha.

TCRdb redid the calling of the 5' RACE reads with MiXCR, one entry per CDR3 protein. The data show around 690,000 distinct CDR3 sequences, with around 21% seen just once and more than 4% held by the top ten. This sample was also put to use in a study of T cells expressing NK-cell markers. In that study: Dominant NKG2C+ clonotypes were found to form roughly 1.0-7.5% of CD8+ T cells in over five donors.

V usage is TRBV5-6 and J usage is TRBJ2-3; possible D gene TRBD2, 5 bases. The clonotype was recovered from a woman younger than 35 in good health. The sequencing input was PBMCs. The CDR3, as DNA: TGTGCCAGCAAATATTCTGGCGGGACAGATACGCAGTATTTT. Protein sequence: CASKYSGGTDTQYF.